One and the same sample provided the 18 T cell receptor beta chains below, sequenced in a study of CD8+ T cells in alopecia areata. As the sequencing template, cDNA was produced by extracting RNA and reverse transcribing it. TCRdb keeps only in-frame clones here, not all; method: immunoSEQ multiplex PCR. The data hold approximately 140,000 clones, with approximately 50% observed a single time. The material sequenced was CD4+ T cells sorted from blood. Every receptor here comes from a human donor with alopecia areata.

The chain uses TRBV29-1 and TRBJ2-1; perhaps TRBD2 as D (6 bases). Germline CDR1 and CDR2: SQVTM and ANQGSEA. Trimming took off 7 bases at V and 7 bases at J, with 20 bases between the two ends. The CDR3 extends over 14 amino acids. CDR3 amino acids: CSAASTSQANEQFF. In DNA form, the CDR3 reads TGCAGCGCCGCATCGACTAGTCAGGCAAATGAGCAGTTCTTC.

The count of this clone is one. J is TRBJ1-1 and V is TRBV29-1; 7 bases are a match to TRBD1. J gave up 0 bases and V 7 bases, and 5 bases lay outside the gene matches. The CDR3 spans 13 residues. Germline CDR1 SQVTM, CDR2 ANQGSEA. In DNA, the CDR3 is TGCAGCGCAGCGACAGGGATGAACACTGAAGCTTTCTTT. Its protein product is CSAATGMNTEAFF.

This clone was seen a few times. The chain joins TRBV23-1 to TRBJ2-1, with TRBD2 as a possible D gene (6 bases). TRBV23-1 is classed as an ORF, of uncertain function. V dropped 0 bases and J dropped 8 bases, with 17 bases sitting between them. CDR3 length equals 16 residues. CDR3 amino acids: CASSQSTRIRGYEQFF. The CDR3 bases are TGCGCCAGCAGTCAATCGACTAGAATTCGGGGCTATGAGCAGTTCTTC.

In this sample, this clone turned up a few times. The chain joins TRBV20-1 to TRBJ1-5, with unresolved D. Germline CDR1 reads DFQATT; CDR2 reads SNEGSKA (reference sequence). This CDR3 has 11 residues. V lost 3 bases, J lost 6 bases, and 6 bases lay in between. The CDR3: CSARAGQPQHF. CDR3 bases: TGCAGTGCTAGGGCGGGTCAGCCCCAGCATTTT.

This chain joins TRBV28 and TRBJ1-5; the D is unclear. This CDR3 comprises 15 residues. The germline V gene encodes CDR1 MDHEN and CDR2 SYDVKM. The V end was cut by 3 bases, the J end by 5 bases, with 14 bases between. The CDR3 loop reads CASSLSRGWDQPQHF. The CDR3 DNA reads TGTGCCAGCAGTTTGTCTCGCGGATGGGATCAGCCCCAGCATTTT.

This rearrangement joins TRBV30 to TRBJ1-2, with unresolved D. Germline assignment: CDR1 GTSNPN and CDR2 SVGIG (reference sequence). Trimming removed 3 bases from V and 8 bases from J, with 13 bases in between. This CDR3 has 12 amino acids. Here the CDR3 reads CAWSPQFDGYTF. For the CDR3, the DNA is TGTGCCTGGAGCCCCCAGTTCGACGGCTACACCTTC.

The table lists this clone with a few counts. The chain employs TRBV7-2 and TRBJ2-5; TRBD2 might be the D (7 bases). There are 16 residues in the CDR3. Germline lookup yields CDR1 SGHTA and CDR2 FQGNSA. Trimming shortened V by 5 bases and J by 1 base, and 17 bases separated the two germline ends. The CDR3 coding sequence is TGTGCCAGCAGCCCGCCGGGGAGGGGGGGCCAAGAGACCCAGTACTTC. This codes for CASSPPGRGGQETQYF.

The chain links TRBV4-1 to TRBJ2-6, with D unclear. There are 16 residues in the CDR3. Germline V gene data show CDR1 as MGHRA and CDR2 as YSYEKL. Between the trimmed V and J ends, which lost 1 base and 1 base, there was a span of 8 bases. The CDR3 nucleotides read TGCGCCAGCAGCCAAGTGGGTCGGTCTGGGGCCAACGTCCTGACTTTC. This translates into CASSQVGRSGANVLTF.

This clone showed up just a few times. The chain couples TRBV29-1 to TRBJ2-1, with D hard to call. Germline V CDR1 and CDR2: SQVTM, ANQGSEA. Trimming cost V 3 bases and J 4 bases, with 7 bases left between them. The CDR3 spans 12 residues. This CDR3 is CSVDNPYNEQFF. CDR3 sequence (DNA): TGCAGCGTTGACAATCCGTACAATGAGCAGTTCTTC.

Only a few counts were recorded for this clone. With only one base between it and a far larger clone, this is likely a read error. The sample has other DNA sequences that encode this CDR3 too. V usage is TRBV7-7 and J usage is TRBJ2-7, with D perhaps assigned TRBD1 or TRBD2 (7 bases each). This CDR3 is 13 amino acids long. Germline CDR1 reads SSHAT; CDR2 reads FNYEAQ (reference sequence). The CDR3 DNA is TGTGCTAGCAGCTTAGACCGACAGGGAGGGCGGTACTTC. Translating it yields CASSLDRQGGRYF. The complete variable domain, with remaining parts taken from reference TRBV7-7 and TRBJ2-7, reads GAGVSQSPRYKVTKRGQDVTLRCDPISSHATLYWYQQALGQGPEFLTYFNYEAQPDKSGLPSDRFSAERPEGSISTLTIQRTEQRDSAMYRCASSLDRQGGRYFGPGTRLTVT.

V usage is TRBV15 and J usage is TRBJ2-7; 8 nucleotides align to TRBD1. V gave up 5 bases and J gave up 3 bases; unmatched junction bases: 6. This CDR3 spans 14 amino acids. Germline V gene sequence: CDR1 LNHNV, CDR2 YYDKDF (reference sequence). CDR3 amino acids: CATSPNTGGYEQYF. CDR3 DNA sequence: TGTGCCACCAGCCCTAATACAGGGGGCTACGAGCAGTACTTC.

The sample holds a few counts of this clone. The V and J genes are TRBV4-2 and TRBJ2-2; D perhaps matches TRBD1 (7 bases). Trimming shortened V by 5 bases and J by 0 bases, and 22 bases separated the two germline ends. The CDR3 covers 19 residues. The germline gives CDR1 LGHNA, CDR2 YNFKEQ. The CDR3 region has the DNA TGTGCCAGCAGCGAGGGGGGCAGGGGGGCATTATCGAACACCGGGGAGCTGTTTTTT. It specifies CASSEGGRGALSNTGELFF.

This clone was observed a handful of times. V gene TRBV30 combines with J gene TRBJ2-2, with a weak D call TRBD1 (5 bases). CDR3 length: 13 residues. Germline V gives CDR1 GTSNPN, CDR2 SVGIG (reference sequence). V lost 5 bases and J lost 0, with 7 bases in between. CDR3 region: CAWDRTNTGELFF. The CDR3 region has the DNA TGTGCCTGGGACAGAACGAACACCGGGGAGCTGTTTTTT.

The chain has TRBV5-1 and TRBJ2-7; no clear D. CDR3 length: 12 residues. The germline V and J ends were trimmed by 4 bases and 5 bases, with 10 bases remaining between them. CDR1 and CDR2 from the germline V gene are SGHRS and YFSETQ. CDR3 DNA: TGCGCCAGCAGCCCGACCACAGACGAGCAGTACTTC. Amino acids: CASSPTTDEQYF.

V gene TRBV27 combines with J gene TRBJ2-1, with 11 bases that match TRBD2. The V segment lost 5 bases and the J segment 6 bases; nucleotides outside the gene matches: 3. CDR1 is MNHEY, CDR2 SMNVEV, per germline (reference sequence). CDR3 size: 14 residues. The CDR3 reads CASSALAGGNEQFF. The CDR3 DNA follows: TGTGCCAGCAGTGCCCTAGCGGGAGGCAATGAGCAGTTCTTC.

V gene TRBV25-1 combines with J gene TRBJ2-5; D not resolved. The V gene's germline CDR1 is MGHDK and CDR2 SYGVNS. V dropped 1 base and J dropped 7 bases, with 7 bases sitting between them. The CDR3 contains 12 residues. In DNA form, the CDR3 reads TGTGCCAGCAGTGAATCCGGTGGGACCCAGTACTTC. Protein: CASSESGGTQYF.

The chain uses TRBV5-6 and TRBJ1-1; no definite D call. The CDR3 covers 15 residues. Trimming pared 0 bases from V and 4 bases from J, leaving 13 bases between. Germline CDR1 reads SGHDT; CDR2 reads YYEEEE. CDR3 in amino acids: CASSLDLGRGTEAFF. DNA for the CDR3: TGTGCCAGCAGCTTGGATCTGGGCCGTGGCACTGAAGCTTTCTTT.

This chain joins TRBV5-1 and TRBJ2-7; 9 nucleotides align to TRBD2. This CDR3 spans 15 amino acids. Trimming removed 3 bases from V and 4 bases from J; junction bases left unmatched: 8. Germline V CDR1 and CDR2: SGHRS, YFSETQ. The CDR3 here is CASSSDAGGPYEQYF. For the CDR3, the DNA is TGCGCCAGCAGCTCGGACGCGGGAGGGCCATACGAGCAGTACTTC.